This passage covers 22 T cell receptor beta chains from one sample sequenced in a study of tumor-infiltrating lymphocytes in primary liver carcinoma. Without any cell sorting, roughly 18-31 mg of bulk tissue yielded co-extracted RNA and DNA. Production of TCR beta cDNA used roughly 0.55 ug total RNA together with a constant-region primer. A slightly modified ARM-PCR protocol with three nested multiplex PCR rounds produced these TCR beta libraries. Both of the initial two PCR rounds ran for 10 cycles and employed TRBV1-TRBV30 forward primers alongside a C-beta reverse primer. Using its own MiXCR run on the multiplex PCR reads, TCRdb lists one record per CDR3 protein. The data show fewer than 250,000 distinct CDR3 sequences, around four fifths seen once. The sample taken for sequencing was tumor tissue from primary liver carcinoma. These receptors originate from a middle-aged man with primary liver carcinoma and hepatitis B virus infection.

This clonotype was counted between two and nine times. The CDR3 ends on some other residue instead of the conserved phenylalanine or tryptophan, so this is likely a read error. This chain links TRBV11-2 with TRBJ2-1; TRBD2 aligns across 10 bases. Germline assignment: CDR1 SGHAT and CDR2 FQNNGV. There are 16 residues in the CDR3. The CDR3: CASSLAKRGGYYEQFL. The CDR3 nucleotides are TGTGCCAGCAGTTTAGCGAAGCGGGGGGGCTACTATGAGCAGTTCCTC.

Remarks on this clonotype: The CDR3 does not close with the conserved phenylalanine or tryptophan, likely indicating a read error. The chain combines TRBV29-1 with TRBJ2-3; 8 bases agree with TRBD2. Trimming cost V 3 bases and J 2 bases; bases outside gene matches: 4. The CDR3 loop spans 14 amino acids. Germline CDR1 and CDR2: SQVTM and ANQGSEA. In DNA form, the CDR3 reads TGCAGCGTTGATGGTAGCGGGAACACAGATACGCAGTATTAT. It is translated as CSVDGSGNTDTQYY.

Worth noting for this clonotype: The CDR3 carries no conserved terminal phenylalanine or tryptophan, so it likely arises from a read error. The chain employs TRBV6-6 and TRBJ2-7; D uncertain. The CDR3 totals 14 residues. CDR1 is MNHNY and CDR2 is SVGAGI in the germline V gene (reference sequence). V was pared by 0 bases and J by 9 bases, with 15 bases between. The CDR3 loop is CASSYSGRFGGQYS. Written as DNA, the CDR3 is TGTGCCAGCAGTTACTCTGGCAGGTTCGGCGGGCAGTACTCC.

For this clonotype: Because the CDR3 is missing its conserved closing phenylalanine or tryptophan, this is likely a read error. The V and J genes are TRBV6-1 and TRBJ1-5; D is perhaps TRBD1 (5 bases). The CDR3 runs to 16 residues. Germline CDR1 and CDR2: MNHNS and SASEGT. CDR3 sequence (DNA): TGTGCTAGCAGTGTCATTACAGTGCCCCGGGGGCAGCCCCAGCATTTG. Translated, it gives CASSVITVPRGQPQHL.

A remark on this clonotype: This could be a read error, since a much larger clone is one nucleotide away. The CDR3 nucleotides read TGTGTCAGCAGCCCAACGGGACCCCGGCAAGGACAGCCCCAGCATTTT. It translates to CVSSPTGPRQGQPQHF. V is TRBV6-6 and J is TRBJ1-5; TRBD1 might be the D (5 bases). The CDR3 extends over 16 amino acids. Germline V gives CDR1 MNHNY, CDR2 SVGAGI (reference sequence).

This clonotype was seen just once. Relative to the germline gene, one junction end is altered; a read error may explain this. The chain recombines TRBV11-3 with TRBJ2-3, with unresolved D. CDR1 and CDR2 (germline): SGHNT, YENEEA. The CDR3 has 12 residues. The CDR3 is CARSFNKDTQYF. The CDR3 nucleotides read TGTGCCAGGAGCTTCAATAAGGATACGCAGTATTTT.

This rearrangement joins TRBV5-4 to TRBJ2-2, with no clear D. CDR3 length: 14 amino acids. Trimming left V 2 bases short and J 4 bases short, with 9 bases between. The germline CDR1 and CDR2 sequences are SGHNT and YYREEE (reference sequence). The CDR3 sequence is CASSFAECTGELFF. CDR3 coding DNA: TGTGCCAGCAGCTTTGCTGAGTGCACCGGGGAGCTGTTTTTT.

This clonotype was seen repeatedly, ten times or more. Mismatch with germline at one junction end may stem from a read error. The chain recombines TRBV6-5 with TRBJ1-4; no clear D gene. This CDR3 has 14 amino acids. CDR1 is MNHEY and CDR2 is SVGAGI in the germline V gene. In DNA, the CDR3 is TGTGCCAGCGGTTACGGAGGTGTTGATGAAAAACTGTTTTTT. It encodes CASGYGGVDEKLFF.

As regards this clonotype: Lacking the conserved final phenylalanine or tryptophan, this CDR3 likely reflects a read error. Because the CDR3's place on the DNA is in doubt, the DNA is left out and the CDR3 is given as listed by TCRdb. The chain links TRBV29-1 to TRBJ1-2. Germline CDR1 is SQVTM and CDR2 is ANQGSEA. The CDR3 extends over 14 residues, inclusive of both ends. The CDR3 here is CRVSLDGYYYGYIS.

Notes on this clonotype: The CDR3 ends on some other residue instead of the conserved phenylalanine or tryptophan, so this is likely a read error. CDR3 amino acids: CSLGGKGLEQYY. The CDR3 nucleotides read TGCAGCCTTGGAGGGAAGGGGCTCGAGCAGTACTAC. This chain links TRBV29-1 with TRBJ2-7; a possible D gene is TRBD2 (6 bases). This CDR3 comprises 12 residues. The V end lost 8 bases, the J end lost 6 bases, and 17 bases lay between the germline ends. The V gene's germline CDR1 is SQVTM and CDR2 ANQGSEA.

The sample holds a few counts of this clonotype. CDR3 amino acids: CASSIYRGFAEAFF. CDR3 DNA: TGTGCCAGTAGTATTTACAGGGGGTTCGCTGAAGCTTTCTTT. The chain employs TRBV19 and TRBJ1-1, with 8 nucleotides matching TRBD1. This CDR3 is built from 14 residues. Germline assignment: CDR1 LNHDA and CDR2 SQIVND (reference sequence). V was pared by 3 bases and J by 6 bases, with 6 bases of the junction left unmatched.

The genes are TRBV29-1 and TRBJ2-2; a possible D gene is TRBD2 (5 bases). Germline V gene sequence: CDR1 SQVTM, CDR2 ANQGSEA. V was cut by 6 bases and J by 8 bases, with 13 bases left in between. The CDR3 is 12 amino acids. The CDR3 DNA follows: TGCAGCGTGCCTGAAGGGAGAGGGGAGCTGTTTTTT. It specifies CSVPEGRGELFF.

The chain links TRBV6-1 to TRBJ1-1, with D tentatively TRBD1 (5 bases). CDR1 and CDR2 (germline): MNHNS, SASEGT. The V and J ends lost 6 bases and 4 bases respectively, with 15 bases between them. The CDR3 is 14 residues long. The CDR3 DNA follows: TGTGCCAGCAGGACGGGACCGACGAGCACTGAAGCTTTCTTT. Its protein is CASRTGPTSTEAFF.

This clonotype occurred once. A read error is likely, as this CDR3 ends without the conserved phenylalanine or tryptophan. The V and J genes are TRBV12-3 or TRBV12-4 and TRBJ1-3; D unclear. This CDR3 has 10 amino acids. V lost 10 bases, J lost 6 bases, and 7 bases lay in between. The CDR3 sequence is CANSANTIYI. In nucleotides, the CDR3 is TGTGCCAACTCGGCAAACACCATATATATT.

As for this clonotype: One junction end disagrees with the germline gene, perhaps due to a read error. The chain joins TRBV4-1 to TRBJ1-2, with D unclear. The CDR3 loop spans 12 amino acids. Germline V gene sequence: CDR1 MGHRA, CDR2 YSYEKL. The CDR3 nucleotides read TGCGCCAGCAGCCAATCAGGTGATGGCTGCACCTTC. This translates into CASSQSGDGCTF.

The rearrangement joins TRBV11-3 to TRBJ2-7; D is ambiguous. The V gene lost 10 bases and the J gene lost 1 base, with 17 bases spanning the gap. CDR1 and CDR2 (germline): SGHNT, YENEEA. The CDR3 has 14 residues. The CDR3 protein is CATRHGVISYEQYF. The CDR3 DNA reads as TGTGCCACTCGACATGGAGTGATTTCCTACGAGCAGTACTTC.

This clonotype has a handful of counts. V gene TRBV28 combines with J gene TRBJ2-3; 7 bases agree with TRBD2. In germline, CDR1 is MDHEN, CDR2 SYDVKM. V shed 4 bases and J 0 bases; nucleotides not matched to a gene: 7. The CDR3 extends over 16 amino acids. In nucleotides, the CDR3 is TGTGCCAGCAGTTCCTCTAGCGGAACTAGCACAGATACGCAGTATTTT. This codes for CASSSSSGTSTDTQYF.

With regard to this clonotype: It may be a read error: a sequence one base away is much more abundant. The CDR3 is CTSKKGRAEAFF. The CDR3 DNA reads as TGTACCAGCAAAAAGGGGCGGGCTGAAGCTTTCTTT. The J gene is TRBJ1-1, the V gene TRBV12-3 or TRBV12-4; tentative D call: TRBD1 (5 bases). The CDR3 extends over 12 amino acids.

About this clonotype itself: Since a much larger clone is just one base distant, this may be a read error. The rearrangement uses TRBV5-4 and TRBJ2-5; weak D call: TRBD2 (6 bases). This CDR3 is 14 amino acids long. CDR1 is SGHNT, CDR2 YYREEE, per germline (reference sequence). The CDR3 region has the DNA TGTGCCAGCAGCCTCGCCGGGACTCAAGAGACCCAGTGCTTC. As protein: CASSLAGTQETQCF.

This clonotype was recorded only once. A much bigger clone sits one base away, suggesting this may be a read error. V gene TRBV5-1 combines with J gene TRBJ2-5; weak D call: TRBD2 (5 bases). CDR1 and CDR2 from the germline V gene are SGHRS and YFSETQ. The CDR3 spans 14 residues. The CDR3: CASSLATIDETEYF. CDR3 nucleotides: TGCGCCAGCAGCTTGGCGACTATCGACGAGACCGAGTACTTC.

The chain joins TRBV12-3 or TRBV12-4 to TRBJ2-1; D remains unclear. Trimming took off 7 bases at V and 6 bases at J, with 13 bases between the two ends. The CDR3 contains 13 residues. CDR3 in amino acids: CASNFSDPNEQFF. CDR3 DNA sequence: TGTGCCAGCAATTTCTCAGATCCCAATGAGCAGTTCTTC.

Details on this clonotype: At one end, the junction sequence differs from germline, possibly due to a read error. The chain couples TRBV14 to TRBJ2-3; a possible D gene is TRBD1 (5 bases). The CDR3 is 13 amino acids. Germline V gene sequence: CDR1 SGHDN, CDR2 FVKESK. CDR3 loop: CASRQDSEDTQCF. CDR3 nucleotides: TGTGCCAGCAGGCAAGACAGCGAAGATACGCAGTGTTTT.